These 32 T cell receptor beta chains were sequenced from one sample in a study of T cells expressing NK-cell markers (TCRdb year 2020). Receptor amplification or capture employed 5' RACE. Sequencing took place on an Illumina HiSeq 2000. Following reprocessing of the reads by TCRdb, the data hold one row per CDR3 protein sequence and no DNA is available. Per the sample table, the count is hundreds of thousands of distinct CDR3 sequences. The ten largest clones capture roughly 4.2% of the sample. Sequences were obtained from blood T cells: a sorted CD56 or NKG2C T cell subset, CD4+ or CD8+ T cells, or bulk PBMC T cells (not recorded which). Receptor source: a woman between 18 and 69 years old in good health.

This chain connects TRBV7-3 to TRBJ2-3; the D gene TCRdb calls, TRBD2, cannot be checked with no DNA. The germline CDR1 and CDR2 sequences are SGHTA and FQGTGA. The CDR3 runs to 14 residues. The CDR3 sequence is CASGAGGITDTQYF.

The chain is built from TRBV12-5 and TRBJ2-5; as DNA is missing, the TRBD2 call by TCRdb cannot be tested. This CDR3 region has 16 residues. Germline CDR1 LGHNT, CDR2 FRNRAP. The CDR3 spells CASASWAAGVQETQYF.

CDR3 in amino acids: CASSLRGSGATNEKLFF. The rearrangement uses TRBV5-4 and TRBJ1-4. Germline V lookup: CDR1 SGHNT, CDR2 YYREEE (reference sequence). This CDR3 spans 17 amino acids.

The V and J genes are TRBV11-2 and TRBJ2-5; there is no DNA to check the TCRdb D call of TRBD1. The CDR3 is 14 amino acids. Per the germline V gene, CDR1 is SGHAT and CDR2 is FQNNGV. CDR3 loop: CASSVRADAETQYF.

CDR3: CASRMGSGNTIYF. The chain couples TRBV3-1 to TRBJ1-3. The CDR3 has 13 amino acids. CDR1 is LGHDT and CDR2 is YNNKEL in the germline V gene (reference sequence).

The genes are TRBV7-2 and TRBJ2-1. CDR1 and CDR2 (germline): SGHTA, FQGNSA. The CDR3 has 11 amino acids. CDR3 loop: CAIGNTDEQFF.

The J gene is TRBJ2-5, the V gene TRBV25-1; checking the TCRdb D call of TRBD2 is not possible without DNA. CDR1 MGHDK and CDR2 SYGVNS come from the germline V gene. The CDR3 runs to 16 residues. The CDR3 is CASSLTLGEGQETQYF.

The V and J genes are TRBV20-1 and TRBJ1-3; TCRdb's assignment of TRBD1 cannot be checked, as there is no DNA. The germline CDR1 and CDR2 sequences are DFQATT and SNEGSKA (reference sequence). This CDR3 spans 14 amino acids. CDR3 region: CSARRDISGNTIYF.

This chain links TRBV14 with TRBJ2-7; TCRdb calls TRBD2, which cannot be checked without DNA. The length of the CDR3 is 12 residues. Per germline, CDR1 SGHDN and CDR2 FVKESK. This chain's CDR3 is CASSQNRALKYF.

The chain joins TRBV30 to TRBJ2-6; TCRdb lists TRBD2, though no DNA is available to test this call. CDR1 is GTSNPN and CDR2 is SVGIG in the germline V gene (reference sequence). This CDR3 comprises 16 residues. The CDR3 loop reads CAWSVRWRAGANVLTF.

The rearrangement uses TRBV20-1 and TRBJ2-1; TCRdb names TRBD1, which stays unverified in the absence of DNA. The CDR3 runs to 12 residues. The germline gives CDR1 DFQATT, CDR2 SNEGSKA (reference sequence). CDR3 amino acids: CSAWTGVNEQFF.

This chain connects TRBV7-9 to TRBJ1-1. Germline assignment: CDR1 SEHNR and CDR2 FQNEAQ (reference sequence). The CDR3 is made up of 14 amino acids. The CDR3 spells CASSPQTKNTEAFF.

The chain employs TRBV2 and TRBJ2-1; TCRdb indicates TRBD2, and absent DNA this call remains unverified. The CDR3 covers 13 residues. The germline gives CDR1 SNHLY, CDR2 FYNNEI. CDR3 sequence reads: CASSVVEGGEQFF. Full variable domain (rest looked up from reference TRBV2 and TRBJ2-1): EPEVTQTPSHQVTQMGQEVILRCVPISNHLYFYWYRQILGQKVEFLVSFYNNEISEKSEIFDDQFSVERPDGSNFTLKIRSTKLEDSAMYFCASSVVEGGEQFFGPGTRLTVL.

The J gene is TRBJ2-1, the V gene TRBV7-2; TCRdb picks TRBD2, but there is no DNA to check that call. Germline CDR1 reads SGHTA; CDR2 reads FQGNSA. The CDR3 covers 14 residues. Here the CDR3 reads CASSLGGSVNEQFF.

The V gene is TRBV7-9, the J gene TRBJ2-3; the TRBD2 assignment by TCRdb is unverifiable without DNA. Germline CDR1 SEHNR, CDR2 FQNEAQ (reference sequence). CDR3 size: 15 residues. The CDR3 here is CASTKAVAGVDTQYF. Filled out from reference TRBV7-9 and TRBJ2-3, the complete variable domain reads DTGVSQNPRHKITKRGQNVTFRCDPISEHNRLYWYRQTLGQGPEFLTYFQNEAQLEKSRLLSDRFSAERPKGSFSTLEIQRTEQGDSAMYLCASTKAVAGVDTQYFGPGTRLTVL.

The chain joins TRBV12-3 or TRBV12-4 to TRBJ2-7; the D call of TRBD2 rests on TCRdb alone, since no DNA is present to check it. The CDR3 covers 15 residues. This CDR3 is CASSLGLAKTIGQYF.

The chain is built from TRBV3-1 and TRBJ2-5; the D call of TRBD2 rests on TCRdb alone, since no DNA is present to check it. From germline, CDR1 is LGHDT and CDR2 YNNKEL (reference sequence). This CDR3 contains 16 residues. CDR3 sequence reads: CASSLRAGAGRETQYF.

The chain has TRBV29-1 and TRBJ1-1. The germline V gene has CDR1 SQVTM and CDR2 ANQGSEA. The CDR3 spans 13 residues. The CDR3 spells CSVDSMVNTEAFF.

The V and J genes are TRBV21-1 and TRBJ1-2; TCRdb proposes TRBD1, but this gene call is untestable without DNA. TRBV21-1 is marked as a pseudogene. The CDR3 extends over 17 amino acids. CDR3 sequence: CASSNFVPATGSSGYTF.

The chain combines TRBV9 with TRBJ2-4. The CDR3 covers 14 residues. Germline V CDR1 and CDR2: SGDLS, YYNGEE. The CDR3 here is CASSVDTLVDIQYF.

The rearrangement joins TRBV29-1 to TRBJ2-1. Germline loops: CDR1 SQVTM, CDR2 ANQGSEA. The CDR3 contains 14 residues. CDR3 in amino acids: CSAVPIKGYNEQFF.

The chain carries TRBV6-1 and TRBJ2-1. The germline V gene encodes CDR1 MNHNS and CDR2 SASEGT. The CDR3 is made up of 12 amino acids. This CDR3 reads CASSEFYNEQFF.

The chain links TRBV20-1 to TRBJ2-1; the D gene TCRdb calls, TRBD2, cannot be checked with no DNA. The CDR3 contains 17 residues. The V gene's germline CDR1 is DFQATT and CDR2 SNEGSKA (reference sequence). The CDR3 region is CSASSLAGGSSYNEQFF.

The chain carries TRBV5-1 and TRBJ1-3; the TRBD1 assignment by TCRdb is unverifiable without DNA. Germline V gene sequence: CDR1 SGHRS, CDR2 YFSETQ. The CDR3 is 15 amino acids. CDR3 sequence reads: CASSVTGDQGNTIYF.

V and J are TRBV10-3 and TRBJ2-1; TCRdb gives TRBD1 as the D gene, but with no DNA this cannot be confirmed. The germline CDR1 and CDR2 sequences are ENHRY and SYGVKD. The length of the CDR3 is 14 residues. Here the CDR3 reads CAISPMDSYNEQFF.

This chain joins TRBV20-1 and TRBJ1-5. Germline V gene sequence: CDR1 DFQATT, CDR2 SNEGSKA (reference sequence). The CDR3 contains 14 residues. CDR3 residues: CSAMAGGGSQPQHF.

The chain has TRBV20-1 and TRBJ1-6. Per the germline V gene, CDR1 is DFQATT and CDR2 is SNEGSKA (reference sequence). The CDR3 length is 12 residues. CDR3 residues: CSASRLDSPLHF.

The CDR3: CSAGPGTGRNSPLHF. The chain uses TRBV20-1 and TRBJ1-6; TCRdb proposes TRBD1, but this gene call is untestable without DNA. Germline CDR1 DFQATT, CDR2 SNEGSKA (reference sequence). The CDR3 has 15 residues.

This rearrangement joins TRBV25-1 to TRBJ2-1. The germline CDR1 and CDR2 sequences are MGHDK and SYGVNS. The CDR3 sequence is 16 residues long. CDR3 in amino acids: CASSDSPSRLMYEQFF.

The rearrangement joins TRBV6-1 to TRBJ1-4; TCRdb returns TRBD1, unconfirmable since there is no DNA. The germline CDR1 and CDR2 sequences are MNHNS and SASEGT. This CDR3 is built from 13 residues. CDR3 sequence: CASRRDSGEKLFF.

V gene TRBV25-1 combines with J gene TRBJ1-1. Per germline, CDR1 MGHDK and CDR2 SYGVNS. This CDR3 is built from 15 residues. CDR3: CASRARSGMNTEAFF.

The chain links TRBV6-1 to TRBJ2-6; TCRdb proposes TRBD1, but this gene call is untestable without DNA. The CDR3 is made up of 17 amino acids. Per germline, CDR1 MNHNS and CDR2 SASEGT. The CDR3 sequence is CASSREQVSSGANVLTF.